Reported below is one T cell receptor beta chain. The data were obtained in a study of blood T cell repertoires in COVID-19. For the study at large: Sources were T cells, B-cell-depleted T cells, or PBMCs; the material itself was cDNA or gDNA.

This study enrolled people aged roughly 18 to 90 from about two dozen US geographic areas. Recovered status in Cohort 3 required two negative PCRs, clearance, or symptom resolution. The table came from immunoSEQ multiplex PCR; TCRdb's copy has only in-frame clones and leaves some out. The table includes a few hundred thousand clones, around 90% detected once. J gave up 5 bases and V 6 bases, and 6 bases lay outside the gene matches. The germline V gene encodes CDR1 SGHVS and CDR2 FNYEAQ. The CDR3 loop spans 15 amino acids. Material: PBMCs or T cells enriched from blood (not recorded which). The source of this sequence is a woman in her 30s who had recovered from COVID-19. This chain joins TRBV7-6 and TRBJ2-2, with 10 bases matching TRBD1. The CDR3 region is CASSPTGGATGELFF. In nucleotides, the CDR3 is TGTGCCAGCAGTCCGACAGGGGGCGCGACCGGGGAGCTGTTTTTT.